This T cell receptor (beta chain) was documented in a study of cytotoxic CD8 clonotypes in ibrutinib-treated CLL. General study results and limits: T-cell clonality at baseline went above that of age-matched healthy donors and rose and fell with circulating CD8+ T-cell counts. Public clonotypes, an uncommon group, contracted or remained stable on treatment.

In the case of this clone: Its antigen is not known.

Trimming pared 5 bases from V and 7 bases from J, leaving 9 bases between. From germline, CDR1 is SGHNT and CDR2 YENEEA. The CDR3 consists of 12 residues. Target depth was 1 in 200,000 to 1 in 1 million T cells, about 10x per clonotype. Measured with immunoSEQ multiplex PCR; TCRdb has only the in-frame clones, and not every one. This table holds 150,000 or so clones, 70% to 90% found once. PBMCs that had been cryopreserved were the source of about 2 micrograms of genomic DNA for TCR beta libraries. The specimen comprised PBMCs, sampled at disease progression, from a patient treated with ibrutinib. V gene TRBV11-3 combines with J gene TRBJ2-1; D gene ambiguous. This sequence originates from a human donor with chronic lymphocytic leukemia. CDR3 nucleotides: TGTGCCAGCAGCCCAACGAAAAATGAGCAGTTCTTC. Translating gives CASSPTKNEQFF.